The 2 T cell receptor beta chains below come from one sample, sequenced in a study of blood T cell repertoires in COVID-19. TCRdb's copy holds only in-frame clones and misses some; the assay was immunoSEQ multiplex PCR. The sample has roughly 150,000 clones; 75% to 90% are singletons. Sequenced: PBMCs or T cells enriched from blood (not recorded which). The source of these receptors is a man in his 70s who had been exposed to COVID-19.

The rearrangement uses TRBV30 and TRBJ1-2; the match to TRBD1 covers 9 bases. The CDR3 is made up of 14 amino acids. V trimming: 5 bases; J trimming: 0 bases; junction bases outside the gene matches: 4. The V gene's germline CDR1 is GTSNPN and CDR2 SVGIG (reference sequence). CDR3 DNA sequence: TGTGCCTGGTACAGGACAGGGGCTAACTATGGCTACACCTTC. Protein: CAWYRTGANYGYTF.

This chain uses TRBV5-1 with TRBJ2-3, with D possibly being TRBD1 (5 bases). Looked up from germline, CDR1 is SGHRS and CDR2 is YFSETQ. The CDR3 is 16 amino acids. The V and J ends lost 1 base and 0 bases respectively, with 12 bases between them. CDR3 nucleotides: TGCGCCAGCAGCTTGTTATTCCAGGGAAGCACAGATACGCAGTATTTT. This sequence encodes CASSLLFQGSTDTQYF.